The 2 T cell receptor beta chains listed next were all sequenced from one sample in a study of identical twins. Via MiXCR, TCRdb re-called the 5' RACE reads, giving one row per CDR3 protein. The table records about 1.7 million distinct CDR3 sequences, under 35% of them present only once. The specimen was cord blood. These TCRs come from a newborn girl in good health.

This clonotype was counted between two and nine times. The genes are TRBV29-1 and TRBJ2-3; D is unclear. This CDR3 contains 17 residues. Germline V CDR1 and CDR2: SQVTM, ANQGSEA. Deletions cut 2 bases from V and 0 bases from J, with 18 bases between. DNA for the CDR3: TGCAGCGTTGAAAGGGTTCGTGACTCCGGGAGCACAGATACGCAGTATTTT. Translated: CSVERVRDSGSTDTQYF.

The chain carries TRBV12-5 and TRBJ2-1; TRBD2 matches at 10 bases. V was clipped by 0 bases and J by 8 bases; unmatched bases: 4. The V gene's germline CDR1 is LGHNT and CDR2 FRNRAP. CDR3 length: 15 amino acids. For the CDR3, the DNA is TGTGCTAGTGGTTTGGTACTAGCGGGAATACATGAGCAGTTCTTC. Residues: CASGLVLAGIHEQFF.